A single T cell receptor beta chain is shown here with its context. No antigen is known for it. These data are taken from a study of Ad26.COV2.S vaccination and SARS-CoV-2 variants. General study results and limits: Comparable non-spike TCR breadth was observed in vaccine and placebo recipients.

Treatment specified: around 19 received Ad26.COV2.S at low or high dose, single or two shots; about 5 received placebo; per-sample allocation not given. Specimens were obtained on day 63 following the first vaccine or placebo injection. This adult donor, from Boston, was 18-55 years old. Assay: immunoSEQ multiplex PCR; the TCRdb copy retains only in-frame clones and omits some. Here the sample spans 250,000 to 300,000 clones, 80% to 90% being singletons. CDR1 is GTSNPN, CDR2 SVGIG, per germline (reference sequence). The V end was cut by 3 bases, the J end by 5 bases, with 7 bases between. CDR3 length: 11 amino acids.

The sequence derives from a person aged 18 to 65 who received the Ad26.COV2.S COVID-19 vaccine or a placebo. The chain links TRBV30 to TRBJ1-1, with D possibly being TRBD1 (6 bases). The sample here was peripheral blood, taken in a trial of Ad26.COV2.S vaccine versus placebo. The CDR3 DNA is TGTGCCTGGAGCCAGGGGACTGAAGCTTTCTTT. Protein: CAWSQGTEAFF. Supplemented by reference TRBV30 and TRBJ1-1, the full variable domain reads SQTIHQWPATLVQPVGSPLSLECTVEGTSNPNLYWYRQAAGRGLQLLFYSVGIGQISSEVPQNLSASRPQDRQFILSSKKLLLSDSGFYLCAWSQGTEAFFGQGTRLTVV.